What follows is one T cell receptor beta chain and its context. The data originate from a study of blood T cell repertoires in COVID-19. In the study overall: Both acute and convalescent COVID-19 samples were obtained from the United States, Italy and Spain. Sample material is recorded as cDNA or gDNA derived from T cells, B-cell-depleted T cells, or PBMCs.

The V segment lost 4 bases and the J segment 3 bases; nucleotides outside the gene matches: 12. The CDR3 covers 18 residues. CDR1 MGHRA and CDR2 YSYEKL come from the germline V gene. Source study methods: Amplification with reference gene primers provided the estimates of nucleated cell counts. The repertoire was sequenced with immunoSEQ multiplex PCR; TCRdb's copy has only in-frame clones and lacks some. The DNA gave D and trimming, while V, J and clone size come from that table. The sample includes about 80,000 clones, about four fifths of them seen just once. This chain connects TRBV4-1 to TRBJ2-4, with 10 bases that match TRBD2. The sample comprised peripheral blood. The TCR sequence derives from a human donor in a cohort sampled during active COVID-19. The CDR3 DNA reads as TGCGCCAGCAGCCGCGGAGCGGGGGGGCTAAGTGGCAAAAACATTCAGTACTTC. The encoded protein is CASSRGAGGLSGKNIQYF.